Following are 21 T cell receptor beta chains from one sample sequenced in a study of blood T cell repertoires in COVID-19. The assay was immunoSEQ multiplex PCR, and TCRdb's table has in-frame clones only and misses some. Of some 90,000 clones listed, about 80% were seen once; the top ten hold roughly 19%. The sample was peripheral blood. These TCRs come from a human donor in a cohort sampled during active COVID-19.

V usage is TRBV19 and J usage is TRBJ2-7, with TRBD2 matching over 8 bases. Trimming at V came to 3 bases and at J to 0 bases, leaving 7 bases not matched to a gene. The CDR3 is 16 residues long. Germline CDR1 LNHDA, CDR2 SQIVND (reference sequence). This chain's CDR3 is CASSMSGTRTSYEQYF. CDR3 sequence (DNA): TGTGCCAGTAGTATGTCCGGGACTAGGACCTCCTACGAGCAGTACTTC.

The chain recombines TRBV21-1 with TRBJ1-3; the table calls TRBD1, which could not be checked here. TRBV21-1 is a documented pseudogene. This CDR3 region has 15 residues. CDR3 bases: TGTGCCAGCAGCAAAGCGGCAGGGGCTGGAAACACCATATATTTT. Protein sequence: CASSKAAGAGNTIYF.

The CDR3 DNA follows: TGTGCCAGCAGTTTATGGCCCAATCAGCCCCAGCATTTT. Amino acids: CASSLWPNQPQHF. The chain combines TRBV12-3 or TRBV12-4 with TRBJ1-5, with D uncertain. Between the trimmed V and J ends, which lost 2 bases and 3 bases, there was a span of 5 bases. The CDR3 has 13 residues.

In this sample, this clone turned up a few times. An end of the junction differs from the germline gene, which may be a read error. The chain has TRBV29-1 and TRBJ2-7; D might be TRBD1 (6 bases). The CDR3 has 13 residues. Germline V gives CDR1 SQVTM, CDR2 ANQGSEA. This CDR3 is CSVDAPGENEQYF. The CDR3 region has the DNA TGCAGCGTTGACGCACCAGGGGAAAACGAGCAGTACTTT.

The chain joins TRBV20-1 to TRBJ2-3; 9 nucleotides align to TRBD2. The CDR3 is made up of 15 amino acids. With V trimmed by 6 bases and J by 2 bases, 9 bases remained unmatched. Germline V lookup: CDR1 DFQATT, CDR2 SNEGSKA (reference sequence). CDR3: CSASGIAGVTDTQYF. As DNA, the CDR3 is TGCAGTGCCAGTGGAATAGCGGGAGTCACAGATACGCAGTATTTT.

The chain combines TRBV28 with TRBJ2-3; D perhaps matches TRBD2 (6 bases). V lost 2 bases, J lost 3 bases, and 15 bases lay in between. Germline V lookup: CDR1 MDHEN, CDR2 SYDVKM. This CDR3 has 16 amino acids. CDR3 sequence (DNA): TGTGCCAGCAGTTTAGGAGGGGCCGTGGGGACAGATACGCAGTATTTT. Translated: CASSLGGAVGTDTQYF.

V is TRBV30 and J is TRBJ2-7; TRBD2 agrees at 9 bases. Unmatched junction bases numbered 7, after V lost 0 bases and J lost 4 bases. This CDR3 has 15 amino acids. CDR1 and CDR2 (germline): GTSNPN, SVGIG (reference sequence). The CDR3 coding sequence is TGTGCCTGGAGTGTAGGGCTAGCGGGACTATACGAGCAGTACTTC. Amino acids: CAWSVGLAGLYEQYF.

V usage is TRBV5-4 and J usage is TRBJ1-1; D perhaps matches TRBD1 (6 bases). The CDR3 has 12 amino acids. V lost 0 bases, J lost 11 bases, and 11 bases lay in between. Germline CDR1 is SGHNT and CDR2 is YYREEE (reference sequence). CDR3 DNA: TGTGCCAGCAGCTTGGGCGGGGGGCAGGCTTTCTTT. Translation: CASSLGGGQAFF.

This chain connects TRBV3-1 (or the pseudogene TRBV3-2) to TRBJ2-2, with D tentatively TRBD1 (6 bases). This CDR3 contains 16 residues. Per germline, CDR1 LGHDT and CDR2 YNNKEL (reference sequence). Trimming cost V 5 bases and J 2 bases, with 15 bases left between them. This CDR3 is CASSFYRAGNTGELFF. The CDR3 nucleotides are TGTGCCAGCAGCTTCTACAGGGCGGGTAACACCGGGGAGCTGTTTTTT.

This chain connects TRBV6-5 to TRBJ1-5; 7 nucleotides align to TRBD1. CDR3 size: 14 residues. After removal of 5 bases from V and 4 bases from J, the junction contained 5 bases not matched to a gene. Germline-derived CDR1 and CDR2 are MNHEY and SVGAGI. The CDR3 is CASSPGQANQPQHF. The CDR3 region has the DNA TGTGCCAGCAGTCCAGGACAGGCAAATCAGCCCCAGCATTTT.

The J gene is TRBJ2-7, the V gene TRBV7-8; D possibly corresponds to TRBD1 (6 bases). The CDR3 has 14 amino acids. The germline gives CDR1 SGHVS, CDR2 FQNEAQ. The V gene lost 5 bases and the J gene lost 2 bases, with 13 bases spanning the gap. The CDR3, as DNA: TGTGCCAGCAGCGGTAGACAGGAAGCCTACGAGCAGTACTTC. It codes for CASSGRQEAYEQYF.

The chain is built from TRBV25-1 and TRBJ1-4; 11 nucleotides agree with TRBD1. This CDR3 contains 14 residues. The trim removed 6 bases at V and 7 bases at J, leaving 4 bases unmatched. Per the germline V gene, CDR1 is MGHDK and CDR2 is SYGVNS. CDR3 DNA: TGTGCCAGCAGGGGGGGGACAGGGGGTGAAAAACTGTTTTTT. It specifies CASRGGTGGEKLFF. Supplemented by reference TRBV25-1 and TRBJ1-4, the full variable domain reads EADIYQTPRYLVIGTGKKITLECSQTMGHDKMYWYQQDPGMELHLIHYSYGVNSTEKGDLSSESTVSRIRTEHFPLTLESARPSHTSQYLCASRGGTGGEKLFFGSGTQLSVL.

The chain recombines TRBV18 with TRBJ1-2, with D possibly being TRBD1 (5 bases). Germline V gives CDR1 KGHSH, CDR2 LQKENI. Trimming shortened V by 3 bases and J by 2 bases, and 7 bases separated the two germline ends. The CDR3 covers 13 residues. Here the CDR3 reads CASSPQGNYGYTF. In nucleotides, the CDR3 is TGTGCCAGCTCACCCCAGGGAAACTATGGCTACACCTTC.

The J gene is TRBJ2-7, the V gene TRBV27; D might be TRBD1 (6 bases). The V and J ends lost 2 bases and 0 bases respectively, with 14 bases between them. This CDR3 is built from 16 residues. Germline V gives CDR1 MNHEY, CDR2 SMNVEV (reference sequence). CDR3 bases: TGTGCCAGCAGTTTAGCCCCAGACAGGAGCTCCTACGAGCAGTACTTC. Translation: CASSLAPDRSSYEQYF.

V and J are TRBV10-1 and TRBJ2-5, with 12 bases aligning to TRBD2. CDR1 WNHNN and CDR2 SYGVQD come from the germline V gene (reference sequence). Unmatched junction bases numbered 4, after V lost 6 bases and J lost 5 bases. This CDR3 is 14 amino acids long. The CDR3: CASSPGTSGETQYF. The CDR3 coding sequence is TGCGCCAGCAGCCCCGGGACTAGCGGGGAGACCCAGTACTTC.

The CDR3 region has the DNA TGTGCCAGCAAAGGGGGACAGGACTCCTACGAGCAGTACTTC. Translated, it gives CASKGGQDSYEQYF. V usage is TRBV6-5 and J usage is TRBJ2-7; 8 bases match TRBD1. J was trimmed by 0 bases and V by 7 bases; bases with no gene match: 5. The CDR3 totals 14 residues. Per the germline V gene, CDR1 is MNHEY and CDR2 is SVGAGI.

The chain links TRBV28 to TRBJ2-7; a possible D gene is TRBD1 (6 bases). The V gene's germline CDR1 is MDHEN and CDR2 SYDVKM. The V and J ends lost 3 bases and 0 bases respectively, with 15 bases between them. This CDR3 has 16 residues. The CDR3 region is CASSFPKGHLSYEQYF. CDR3 DNA: TGTGCCAGCAGTTTCCCTAAGGGACACCTCTCCTACGAGCAGTACTTC.

This clone came up once. The chain couples TRBV15 to TRBJ2-3, with D perhaps TRBD1 (5 bases). The V gene lost 9 bases and the J gene lost 6 bases, with 19 bases spanning the gap. Germline-derived CDR1 and CDR2 are LNHNV and YYDKDF (reference sequence). This CDR3 has 14 residues. For the CDR3, the DNA is TGTGCCACAACTCAGACAGTTCCCCGGGATACGCAGTATTTT. Encoded protein: CATTQTVPRDTQYF.

The chain employs TRBV28 and TRBJ2-6; a weak D match, TRBD2 (6 bases). CDR1 and CDR2 (germline): MDHEN, SYDVKM. CDR3 length: 16 amino acids. V was cut by 8 bases and J by 0 bases, with 14 bases left in between. CDR3 in DNA: TGTGCCAGCCTTCGCGGGGCGATCTCTGGGGCCAACGTCCTGACTTTC. Protein: CASLRGAISGANVLTF.

This clone came up once. The V and J genes are TRBV15 and TRBJ1-4; perhaps TRBD1 as D (6 bases). V lost 2 bases and J lost 8, with 12 bases in between. The CDR3 runs to 14 residues. Looked up from germline, CDR1 is LNHNV and CDR2 is YYDKDF (reference sequence). The CDR3 DNA reads as TGTGCCACCAGCAGACAAAGGGGGGGGGAAAAACTGTTTTTT. Its translation: CATSRQRGGEKLFF.

The chain uses TRBV12-3 or TRBV12-4 and TRBJ2-1, with D tentatively TRBD1 (5 bases). The CDR3 runs 12 residues. Trimming shortened V by 7 bases and J by 10 bases, and 14 bases separated the two germline ends. The CDR3, as DNA: TGTGCCAGCACCGTCAGGGTGGGGGAGCAGTTCTTC. Translation: CASTVRVGEQFF.